This TCR beta chain stems from a study of regulatory dendritic cells for organ transplantation. Germline CDR1 MNHEY, CDR2 SMNVEV (reference sequence). This CDR3 has 15 amino acids. The ends lost 7 bases at V and 2 bases at J; junction bases unmatched: 11. Only in-frame clones appear in the TCRdb table, and some are missing; sequencing was by immunoSEQ multiplex PCR. The data contain 29,000 or so clones, about 79% of them singletons. V usage is TRBV27 and J usage is TRBJ2-7; 7 nucleotides line up with TRBD1. The source material was memory CD4+ T cells from blood. Indicated subset: CD45RO+ memory T cells. This TCR was recovered from a human donor in good health. CDR3 DNA sequence: TGTGCCAGCACCCCTCGAGGGACAGACCCCTACGAGCAGTACTTC. Protein sequence: CASTPRGTDPYEQYF.